Detailed here is one T cell receptor beta chain. What it recognizes is unknown. This record comes from a study of radiation and T cells in renal cell carcinoma. Time point given: baseline pretreatment blood. Indicated treatment: 15 Gy SBRT to primary tumor, nephrectomy 4 weeks later. TCRdb's table, derived via immunoSEQ multiplex PCR, lists solely in-frame clones and lacks some. The sample shows 70,000 to 95,000 clones, 65% to 85% of them seen only once. Findings of the study overall: In blood, top tumor clones expanded by 2 weeks, shrinking by 4.

Sample: blood, taken from a patient whose treatment included radiotherapy and nephrectomy. The sequence came from a man in his sixties with renal cell carcinoma.

CDR3 DNA sequence: TGCGCCAGCAGCTTGGGGGGGAGCAATCAGCCCCAGCATTTT. Amino acids: CASSLGGSNQPQHF. V usage is TRBV5-1 and J usage is TRBJ1-5; TRBD1 might be the D (5 bases). The CDR3 extends over 14 amino acids. V dropped 0 bases and J dropped 1 base, with 5 bases sitting between them. Looked up from germline, CDR1 is SGHRS and CDR2 is YFSETQ. Full variable domain (rest looked up from reference TRBV5-1 and TRBJ1-5): KAGVTQTPRYLIKTRGQQVTLSCSPISGHRSVSWYQQTPGQGLQFLFEYFSETQRNKGNFPGRFSGRQFSNSRSEMNVSTLELGDSALYLCASSLGGSNQPQHFGDGTRLSIL.